These T cell receptor beta chains were read from a single sample in a study of shared clonotypes between healthy human individuals. TCRdb's table, derived via immunoSEQ multiplex PCR, lists solely in-frame clones and lacks some. The table includes 2 million to 2.5 million clones, approximately 96% detected once. Source material: naive CD4+ T cells sorted from blood. These receptors all stem from a man younger than 35 in good health. CDR3s include the opening cysteine and the closing phenylalanine or tryptophan. D genes are given only for firm matches.

j_call v_call d_call cdr3_aa
TRBJ2-7 TRBV7-2 . CASSLGAGPYEQYF
TRBJ1-1 TRBV6-5 TRBD1 CASSSSLGQGYTEAFF
TRBJ1-6 TRBV6-1 . CASSEGQPRNSPLHF
TRBJ2-3 TRBV12-5 TRBD2 CASVQGPAGAGGYRAPTDTQYF
TRBJ2-3 TRBV27 TRBD2 CASSLVPSGDIGTQYF
TRBJ2-7 TRBV5-5 . CASSLGTVWGEQYF
TRBJ2-5 TRBV29-1 . CSVDQETQYF
TRBJ1-2 TRBV30 . CAWSGTGYTF
TRBJ1-2 TRBV19 TRBD1 CASSITGTGGIYGYTF
TRBJ2-7 TRBV5-1 TRBD2 CASSLVPDRGLASYEQYF
TRBJ2-5 TRBV30 . CAWSAGLQETQYF
TRBJ2-7 TRBV6-5 . CASKRGRGSYEQYF